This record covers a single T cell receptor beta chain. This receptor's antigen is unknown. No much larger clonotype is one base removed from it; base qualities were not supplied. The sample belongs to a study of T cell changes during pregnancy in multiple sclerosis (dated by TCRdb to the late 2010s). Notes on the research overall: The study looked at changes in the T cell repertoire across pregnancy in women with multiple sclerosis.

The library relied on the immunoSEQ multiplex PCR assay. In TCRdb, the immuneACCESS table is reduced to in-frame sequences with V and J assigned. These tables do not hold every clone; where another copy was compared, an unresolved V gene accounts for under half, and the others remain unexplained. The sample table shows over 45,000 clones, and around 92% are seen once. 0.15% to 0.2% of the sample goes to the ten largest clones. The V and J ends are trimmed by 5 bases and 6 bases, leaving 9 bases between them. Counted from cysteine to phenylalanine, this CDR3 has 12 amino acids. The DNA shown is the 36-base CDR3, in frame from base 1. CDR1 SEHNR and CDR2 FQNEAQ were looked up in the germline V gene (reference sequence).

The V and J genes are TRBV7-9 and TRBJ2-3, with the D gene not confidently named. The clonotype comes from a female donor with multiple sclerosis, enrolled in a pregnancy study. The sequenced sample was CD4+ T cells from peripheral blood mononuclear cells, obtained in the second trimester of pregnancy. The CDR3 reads CASSRAYDTQYF. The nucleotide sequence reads TGTGCCAGCAGCCGCGCCTACGATACGCAGTATTTT. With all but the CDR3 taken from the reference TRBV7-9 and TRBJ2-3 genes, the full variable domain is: DTGVSQNPRHKITKRGQNVTFRCDPISEHNRLYWYRQTLGQGPEFLTYFQNEAQLEKSRLLSDRFSAERPKGSFSTLEIQRTEQGDSAMYLCASSRAYDTQYFGPGTRLTVL.